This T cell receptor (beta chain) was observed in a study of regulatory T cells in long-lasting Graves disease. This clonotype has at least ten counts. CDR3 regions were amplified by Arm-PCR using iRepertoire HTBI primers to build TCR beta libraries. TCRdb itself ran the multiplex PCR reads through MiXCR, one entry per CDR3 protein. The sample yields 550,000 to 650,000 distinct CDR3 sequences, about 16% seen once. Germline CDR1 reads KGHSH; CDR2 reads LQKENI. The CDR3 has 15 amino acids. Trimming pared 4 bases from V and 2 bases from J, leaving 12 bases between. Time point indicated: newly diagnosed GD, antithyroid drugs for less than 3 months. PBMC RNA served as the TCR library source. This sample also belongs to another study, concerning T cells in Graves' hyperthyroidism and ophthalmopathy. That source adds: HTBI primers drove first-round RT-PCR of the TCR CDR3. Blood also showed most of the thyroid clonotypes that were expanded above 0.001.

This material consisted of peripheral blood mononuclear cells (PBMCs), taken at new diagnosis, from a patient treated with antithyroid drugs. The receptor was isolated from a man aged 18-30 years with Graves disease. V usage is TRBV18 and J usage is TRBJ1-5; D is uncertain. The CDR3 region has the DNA TGTGCCAGCTCACGCTCGTCTTGGGGCAATCAGCCCCAGCATTTT. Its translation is CASSRSSWGNQPQHF.